A selection of T cell receptor beta chains follows, all from one sample in a study of blood T cell repertoires in COVID-19. Assay used: immunoSEQ multiplex PCR; TCRdb lists only in-frame clones, some missing. The sample lists fewer than 200,000 clones; about four fifths were seen once. Source material: peripheral blood. Every receptor here comes from a woman aged 55-69 years with COVID-19, enrolled during active disease. Each CDR3 is given with its conserved first and last residue. Fields, in order: clone size, D gene, V gene, J gene, CDR3 DNA, CDR3 protein. The D gene is left open where the match is weak. Size tells how often a clone was seen (once, few, many) or the class of an expanded clone, and some rows leave it out.

-	TRBD1	TRBV18	TRBJ1-1	TGTGCCAGCTCACCTCTAGTCGGAAGGGGGCTCGGCACTGAAGCTTTCTTT	CASSPLVGRGLGTEAFF
-	TRBD1	TRBV29-1	TRBJ1-1	TGCAGCGTTGGCAGGGGGCCCCAGAACACTGAAGCTTTCTTT	CSVGRGPQNTEAFF
-	TRBD2	TRBV6-5	TRBJ2-7	TGTGCCAGCAGCCCCCCAAGCGGGAGCTCCTACGAGCAGTACTTC	CASSPPSGSSYEQYF
-	-	TRBV14	TRBJ1-2	TGTGCCAGCAGCCAAGGAGGTTACAGCCGGAGGGTCTATGGCTACACCTTC	CASSQGGYSRRVYGYTF
-	-	TRBV6-5	TRBJ1-6	TGTGCCAGCAGCCCGACCAGGGAAAGGGAACCCCTCCACTTT	CASSPTREREPLHF
-	TRBD2	TRBV5-1	TRBJ2-5	TGCGCCAGCAGCCCAACCCTAGCGGGGGGGCCCGAGACCCAGTACTTC	CASSPTLAGGPETQYF
-	TRBD2	TRBV10-1	TRBJ2-7	TGCGCCAGCAGGACCAGCGGGGTAACCCACTACGAGCAGTACTTC	CASRTSGVTHYEQYF
-	-	TRBV28	TRBJ2-5	TGTGCGACCCCAGGGTCGGGGGTAGGCCAAGAGACCCAGTACTTC	CATPGSGVGQETQYF
-	-	TRBV19	TRBJ1-1	TGTGCCAGTTCGGAACAGGTTGGAACTGAAGCTTTCTTT	CASSEQVGTEAFF
-	TRBD1	TRBV4-1	TRBJ2-7	TGCGCCAGCAGCCAATACCGGGACAGGGGGCGCCCCTACGAGCAGTACTTC	CASSQYRDRGRPYEQYF
-	-	TRBV7-2	TRBJ2-2	TGTGCCAGCAGCCTCACGACAGACTCCACCGGGGAGCTGTTTTTT	CASSLTTDSTGELFF
once	TRBD1	TRBV4-1	TRBJ1-5	TGCGCCAGCAGTCAAGACCGCTGGGACAGGGCGGGTCAGCCCCAGCATTTT	CASSQDRWDRAGQPQHF
-	-	TRBV29-1	TRBJ2-2	TGCAGCGTTGAGTCACAGGGCGATACCGGGGAGCTGTTTTTT	CSVESQGDTGELFF
once	-	TRBV11-2	TRBJ2-3	TGTGCCAGCAGCTCCAGGGGGGGGACAGGCCGTCGCACAGATACGCAGTATTTT	CASSSRGGTGRRTDTQYF
-	-	TRBV10-1	TRBJ1-6	TGCGCCAGCAGTGCGGCAGGGGATTCACCCCTCCACTTT	CASSAAGDSPLHF
-	TRBD1	TRBV2	TRBJ1-2	TGTGCCAGCAGCGGGGACAGGGGGGTGAGCGGCTACACCTTC	CASSGDRGVSGYTF
-	TRBD1	TRBV24-1	TRBJ1-2	TGTGCCACCAGTTCCCGGACAGGGGGCTCCAGCGGCTACACCTTC	CATSSRTGGSSGYTF
few	TRBD2	TRBV2	TRBJ2-1	TGTGCCAGCAGTCCCCTAGCGGGGGTAAATGAGCAGTTCTTC	CASSPLAGVNEQFF
few	-	TRBV9	TRBJ2-3	TGTGCCAGCAGCGCAACGGCCGGTGCGGGTGGCCCCCCTAGCACAGATACGCAGTATTTT	CASSATAGAGGPPSTDTQYF
-	-	TRBV28	TRBJ1-6	TGTGCCAGCAGGTATCCCCTCGGGGGGCCTAATTCACCCCTCCACTTT	CASRYPLGGPNSPLHF
-	-	TRBV6-1	TRBJ2-5	TGTGCCAGCAGTGCCCCAACACGGGGTATCCAAGAGACCCAGTACTTC	CASSAPTRGIQETQYF
-	-	TRBV5-4	TRBJ1-4	TGTGCCAGCCAAAGAGGGGGGGGCGGCAATGAAAAACTGTTTTTT	CASQRGGGGNEKLFF
-	TRBD1	TRBV6-5	TRBJ1-5	TGTGCCAGCAGTTCGATGGACAGGAGCAATCAGCCCCAGCATTTT	CASSSMDRSNQPQHF
-	-	TRBV6-5	TRBJ1-2	TGTGCCAGCAGTTATTCCGGCAGGTTTTATGGCTACACCTTC	CASSYSGRFYGYTF
-	TRBD1	TRBV5-1	TRBJ2-3	TGCGCCAGCAGCTTGGATAGGGGGCAAACAGATACGCAGTATTTT	CASSLDRGQTDTQYF
-	-	TRBV19	TRBJ1-5	TGTGCCAGTAGTACCCGGACAGAGAATCAGCCCCAGCATTTT	CASSTRTENQPQHF
-	-	TRBV19	TRBJ1-5	TGTGCCAGTGGGGACACCTTAGCCCAGCCCCAGCATTTT	CASGDTLAQPQHF
-	TRBD2	TRBV7-2	TRBJ2-7	TGTGCCAGCAGCTCGGGACTAGCGGGAGGACCGTCTTTC	CASSSGLAGGPSF
-	TRBD2	TRBV7-9	TRBJ2-5	TGTGCCAGCAGCTTATTTCGACGGACCGGACTGGCGGGAGGAGAGACCCAGTACTTC	CASSLFRRTGLAGGETQYF
-	TRBD1	TRBV30	TRBJ2-1	TGTGCCTGGAGTGTGGGACAGGGTTCCTACAATGAGCAGTTCTTC	CAWSVGQGSYNEQFF
-	-	TRBV5-1	TRBJ2-3	TGCGCCAGCAGCTTCTGGTCCGGGGTGGAAGATACGCAGTATTTT	CASSFWSGVEDTQYF
-	-	TRBV5-4	TRBJ2-5	TGTGCCAGCAGCTTGGAACCCGGGGTAGAGACCCAGTACTTC	CASSLEPGVETQYF
-	TRBD1	TRBV20-1	TRBJ1-5	TGCAGTGCTAGTGAGCCAGGGGGTCAGCCCCAGCATTTT	CSASEPGGQPQHF
-	TRBD1	TRBV7-2	TRBJ2-2	TGTGCCAGCAGCTACCGGGACAGGGTCGGGGAGCTGTTTTTT	CASSYRDRVGELFF
few	-	TRBV19	TRBJ2-7	TGTGCCAGTAGTCAGACAGAAACTTCCTACGAGCAGTACTTC	CASSQTETSYEQYF
-	-	TRBV9	TRBJ2-1	TGTGCCAGCAGCGGGACCGGGACACGTGGGTCGTATGAGCAGTTCTTC	CASSGTGTRGSYEQFF
-	TRBD2	TRBV13	TRBJ2-7	TGTGCCAGCAGCATAGCGGGTACTTCCTACGAGCAGTACTTC	CASSIAGTSYEQYF
-	-	TRBV6-6	TRBJ1-1	TGTGCCAGCAGCCGGGTTTCGAAGAACACTGAAGCTTTCTTT	CASSRVSKNTEAFF
-	-	TRBV28	TRBJ1-2	TGTGCCAGCAGTTTTGAGGGCCGGAATGGCTACACCTTC	CASSFEGRNGYTF
-	-	TRBV29-1	TRBJ2-5	TGCAGCGTTCGTCGGGTAGAGACCCAGTACTTC	CSVRRVETQYF
-	-	TRBV29-1	TRBJ1-1	TGCAGCGTTAGCGACACTGAAGCTTTCTTT	CSVSDTEAFF
-	TRBD1	TRBV3-1/TRBV3-2	TRBJ1-2	TGTGCCAGCAGGCCACAGGGGGCTGGGGATGGCTACACCTTC	CASRPQGAGDGYTF
-	-	TRBV7-3	TRBJ2-3	TGTGCCAGCAGCTCAAGACAGGTCACAGATACGCAGTATTTT	CASSSRQVTDTQYF
once	-	TRBV11-1	TRBJ2-7	TGTGCCAGCAGCCCGCCGGCCGGGAACTACGAGCAGTACTTC	CASSPPAGNYEQYF
once	-	TRBV27	TRBJ1-1	TGTGCCAGCAGTTTTCGGGAATGGACTGAAGCTTTCTTT	CASSFREWTEAFF
-	TRBD2	TRBV5-1	TRBJ2-7	TGCGCCAGCAGCTTTCAACCGGGACTAGCAACGGGGGAGCAGTACTTC	CASSFQPGLATGEQYF
-	TRBD2	TRBV9	TRBJ2-7	TGTGCCAGCAGCCCTCGCCCGAGGACTAGCGGCGACTACGAGCAGTACTTC	CASSPRPRTSGDYEQYF
-	-	TRBV7-3	TRBJ1-6	TGTGCCAGCAGCCCCCGGAGGAATTCACCCCTCCACTTT	CASSPRRNSPLHF
-	TRBD1	TRBV27	TRBJ1-1	TGTGCCAGCAGTGCTCGACAGGGGGGGAACACTGAAGCTTTCTTT	CASSARQGGNTEAFF
once	TRBD2	TRBV11-1	TRBJ2-7	TGTGCCAGCAGCCGTCAGACTAGCGGGAGAATCCACGAGCAGTACTTC	CASSRQTSGRIHEQYF
-	-	TRBV11-3	TRBJ2-3	TGTGCCAGCAGCGGTCGGGACAGGGGGCGTATTAGCGGGAGGGCAGATACGCAGTATTTT	CASSGRDRGRISGRADTQYF
-	-	TRBV29-1	TRBJ2-1	TGCAGCGGCTTAGAGACAACAGGGAATTACAATGAGCAGTTCTTC	CSGLETTGNYNEQFF
-	-	TRBV15	TRBJ1-4	TGTGCCACCAGCACTGGGGGGACCAATGAAAAACTGTTTTTT	CATSTGGTNEKLFF
-	-	TRBV28	TRBJ1-5	TGTGCCAGCAGTGGGGCTCCGGGAGGCCATTTGAATAGCAATCAGCCCCAGCATTTT	CASSGAPGGHLNSNQPQHF
-	TRBD2	TRBV7-7	TRBJ2-5	TGTGCTAGCAGCTTCGAGACTAGCGGGAGTGCAGGGGAGACCCAGTACTTC	CASSFETSGSAGETQYF
many	TRBD1	TRBV10-3	TRBJ1-5	TGTGCTACAGGGGGCGGCAATCAGCCCCAGCATTTT	CATGGGNQPQHF
once	-	TRBV5-1	TRBJ2-6	TGCGCCAGCAGCTTGGGACTGAGCTCTGGGGCCAACGTCCTGACTTTC	CASSLGLSSGANVLTF
once	-	TRBV5-6	TRBJ1-4	TGTGCCACCTCAGCGAGTAGTCGAGGGTGGGATGAAAAACTGTTTTTT	CATSASSRGWDEKLFF
-	-	TRBV28	TRBJ1-4	TGTGCCAGCAGGAACGGGGGGGGTAATGAAAAACTGTTTTTT	CASRNGGGNEKLFF